This T cell receptor beta chain was captured in a study of CD8 T cells in Susac syndrome. It was with random hexamers that roughly 0.5 to 1 ug RNA was reverse transcribed. TCR beta CDR3 was amplified by immunoSEQ multiplex PCR. This amplification extended across 54 Vbeta and 13 Jbeta segments. TCRdb re-called the immunoSEQ multiplex PCR reads through MiXCR, storing one row per CDR3 protein. Among approximately 180,000 distinct CDR3 sequences listed, 80% to 95% were seen once. The count of this clonotype is one. Sequencing of TCR beta was undertaken in CD8+ and CD4+ T cells derived from blood. Stable or active relapsing-remitting multiple sclerosis, untreated and meeting revised McDonald criteria, defined the controls. Material for sequencing was CD4+ T cells from PBMCs. The TCR was taken from a human donor with multiple sclerosis.

The CDR3 sequence is CASSPRRASYNEQFF. DNA for the CDR3: TGTGCCAGCAGCCCCAGGAGGGCCTCCTACAATGAGCAGTTCTTC. The chain has TRBV6-5 and TRBJ2-1; possibly TRBD2 for D (6 bases). V lost 6 bases, J lost 0 bases, and 12 bases lay in between. Germline CDR1 reads MNHEY; CDR2 reads SVGAGI. The CDR3 runs 15 residues.